The clone carrying this T cell receptor (beta chain) was counted once. Its specificity is unknown. The sample comes from a study of cytomegalovirus exposure and HLA in healthy donors. Study-level information: The approximately 120 validation repertoires were produced on the same platform as the 670 or so repertoires of the first cohort. This was reported in a later analysis.

TCRdb's table, derived via immunoSEQ multiplex PCR, lists solely in-frame clones and lacks some. The data show a few hundred thousand clones, about 90% seen once. Notes on the study in general: Subsequent analysis of the approximately 110 validation repertoires found a tendency for first-cohort TCR clusters to co-occur. In vitro experiments confirmed that three CMV-associated chains were specific for CMV antigens. Researchers counted roughly 160 TCR beta chains as cytomegalovirus-associated.

Source material: PBMCs. The receptor comes from a woman aged 18 to 35 in good health and CMV-seronegative.

The CDR3 DNA reads TGTGCCAGCTCCAGAGCTTCGGGACAGCCCCAGCATTTT. Translating gives CASSRASGQPQHF. The J gene is TRBJ1-5, the V gene TRBV18; D unresolved. Deletions cut 6 bases from V and 7 bases from J, with 13 bases between. The CDR3 totals 13 residues. CDR1 is KGHSH, CDR2 LQKENI, per germline.